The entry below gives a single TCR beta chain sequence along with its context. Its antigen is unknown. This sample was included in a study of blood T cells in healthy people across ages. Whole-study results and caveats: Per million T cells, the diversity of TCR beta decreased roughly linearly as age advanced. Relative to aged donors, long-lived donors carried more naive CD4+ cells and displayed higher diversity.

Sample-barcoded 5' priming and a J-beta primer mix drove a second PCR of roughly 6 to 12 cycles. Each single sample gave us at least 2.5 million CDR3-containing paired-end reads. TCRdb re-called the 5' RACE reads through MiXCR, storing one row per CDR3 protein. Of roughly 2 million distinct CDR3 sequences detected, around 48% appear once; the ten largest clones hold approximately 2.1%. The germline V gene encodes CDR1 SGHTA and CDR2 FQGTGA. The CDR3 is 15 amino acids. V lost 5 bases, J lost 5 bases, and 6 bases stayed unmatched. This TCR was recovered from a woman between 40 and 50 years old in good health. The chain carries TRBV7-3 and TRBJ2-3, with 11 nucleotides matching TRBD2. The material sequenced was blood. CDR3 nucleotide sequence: TGTGCCAGCAGCATTAGCGGGGGGGCCGTAGATACGCAGTATTTT. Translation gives CASSISGGAVDTQYF. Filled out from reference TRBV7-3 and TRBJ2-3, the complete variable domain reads GAGVSQTPSNKVTEKGKYVELRCDPISGHTALYWYRQSLGQGPEFLIYFQGTGAADDSGLPNDRFFAVRPEGSVSTLKIQRTERGDSAVYLCASSISGGAVDTQYFGPGTRLTVL.